This is a list of T cell receptor beta chains from one sample in a study of blood T cell repertoires in COVID-19. TCRdb's table, derived via immunoSEQ multiplex PCR, lists solely in-frame clones and lacks some. The table records some 170,000 clones, 82% of them present only once. The sample was peripheral blood. These receptors came from a woman aged 70-85 years with acute or convalescent COVID-19. Both conserved end residues are part of each CDR3. The D gene is left open where the match is weak. Where a row states a size, it is once, few, many or the class of an expanded clone; other rows omit it.

>TRBJ2-5|once|TRBV27|.
CASSSYQETQYF
TGTGCCAGCAGTTCATACCAAGAGACCCAGTACTTC
>TRBJ1-1|.|TRBV18|TRBD1
CASSPQTGVNTEAFF
TGTGCCAGCTCACCACAGACAGGGGTGAACACTGAAGCTTTCTTT
>TRBJ2-3|once|TRBV24-1|TRBD2
CATSDRGLAGGYTDTQYF
TGTGCCACCAGTGATAGAGGACTAGCGGGAGGGTACACAGATACGCAGTATTTT
>TRBJ2-1|.|TRBV10-3|.
CAISSNYEQFF
TGTGCCATCAGTTCCAATTATGAGCAGTTCTTC
>TRBJ2-5|once|TRBV19|TRBD2
CASSISRRGRQETQYF
TGTGCCAGTAGTATAAGCCGGCGCGGGAGGCAAGAGACCCAGTACTTC
>TRBJ1-2|.|TRBV28|.
CASSLRWTVDYGYTF
TGTGCCAGCAGTCTACGATGGACAGTAGATTATGGCTACACCTTC
>TRBJ2-1|.|TRBV29-1|.
CSVDTSGTYEQFF
TGCAGCGTTGATACATCCGGGACATATGAGCAGTTCTTC
>TRBJ2-7|.|TRBV30|.
CAWSVRGTYEQYF
TGTGCCTGGAGTGTACGCGGGACCTACGAGCAGTACTTC
>TRBJ1-2|.|TRBV4-1|TRBD1
CASSQGGTAYGYTF
TGCGCCAGCAGCCAAGGAGGGACAGCCTATGGCTACACCTTC
>TRBJ2-5|once|TRBV19|.
CASSTPGSVGVVQYF
TGTGCCAGTAGTACGCCCGGGTCAGTCGGGGTGGTTCAGTACTTC
>TRBJ1-2|.|TRBV30|.
CAWSGVGGGGYTF
TGTGCCTGGAGTGGAGTTGGGGGGGGCGGCTACACCTTC
>TRBJ2-3|.|TRBV7-9|TRBD2
CASKAPLTSGSSTDTQYF
TGTGCCAGCAAGGCCCCCTTGACTAGCGGATCTAGCACAGATACGCAGTATTTT
>TRBJ2-1|.|TRBV7-9|TRBD2
CASSSRLANNEQFF
TGTGCCAGCAGCTCCCGACTAGCAAACAATGAGCAGTTCTTC
>TRBJ2-3|once|TRBV4-3|TRBD2
CASSQTPPSGGSTDTQYF
TGCGCCAGCAGCCAAACCCCCCCTAGCGGGGGAAGCACAGATACGCAGTATTTT
>TRBJ2-7|.|TRBV29-1|TRBD2
CSVEGASGGPISAYEQYF
TGCAGCGTTGAAGGGGCTAGCGGGGGGCCCATCTCAGCCTACGAGCAGTACTTC
>TRBJ2-1|few|TRBV6-5|.
CASSPTYEQFF
TGTGCCAGCAGCCCCACTTATGAGCAGTTCTTC
>TRBJ1-5|few|TRBV28|TRBD1
CASSRTGLGQPQHF
TGTGCCAGCAGTCGGACAGGGCTCGGTCAGCCCCAGCATTTT
>TRBJ1-1|few|TRBV12-3/TRBV12-4|.
CASSSGGTEAFF
TGTGCCAGCTCCTCGGGGGGGACTGAAGCTTTCTTT
>TRBJ2-2|once|TRBV15|TRBD1
CATRKDREDTGELFF
TGTGCCACCAGGAAGGACAGGGAGGACACCGGGGAGCTGTTTTTT
>TRBJ1-1|.|TRBV6-2/TRBV6-3|TRBD1
CASSYDRDRMNTEAFF
TGTGCCAGCAGTTACGACCGGGACAGAATGAACACTGAAGCTTTCTTT
>TRBJ2-7|.|TRBV7-9|.
CASSRESYEQYF
TGTGCCAGCAGCCGAGAGAGCTACGAGCAGTACTTC
>TRBJ1-4|.|TRBV18|.
CASSRAGSSYNEKLFF
TGTGCCAGCTCGCGAGCCGGGAGCTCCTATAATGAAAAACTGTTTTTT
>TRBJ1-1|.|TRBV27|.
CASSWEGEAFF
TGTGCCAGCAGTTGGGAGGGTGAAGCTTTCTTT
>TRBJ1-2|.|TRBV2|.
CASSEGQTYYGYTF
TGTGCCAGCAGTGAGGGACAAACATACTATGGCTACACCTTC
>TRBJ2-1|few|TRBV6-6|TRBD2
CATTIRGTSGYNEQFF
TGTGCCACCACGATTCGAGGGACTAGCGGCTACAATGAGCAGTTCTTC
>TRBJ2-7|.|TRBV24-1|TRBD1
CATSVGTGGTDEQYF
TGTGCCACCAGTGTAGGGACAGGGGGCACGGACGAGCAGTACTTC
>TRBJ2-3|.|TRBV28|TRBD1
CASRPVLRTGEGLTDTQYF
TGTGCCAGCCGGCCTGTGTTGCGGACAGGGGAAGGATTAACAGATACGCAGTATTTT
>TRBJ2-3|.|TRBV2|TRBD1
CASRQGRTGVFDTQYF
TGTGCCAGCAGACAAGGTCGGACAGGGGTTTTTGATACGCAGTATTTT
>TRBJ2-1|.|TRBV18|.
CASSPDPGNEQFF
TGTGCCAGCTCACCCGACCCGGGAAATGAGCAGTTCTTC
>TRBJ1-6|once|TRBV6-5|.
CASILRGGLGSPLHF
TGTGCCAGCATCTTACGTGGGGGCCTTGGTTCACCCCTCCACTTT
>TRBJ1-1|.|TRBV18|.
CASSPGATAEAFF
TGTGCCAGCTCACCAGGTGCAACGGCTGAAGCTTTCTTT
>TRBJ2-7|few|TRBV5-1|.
CASSLPPAEVSYEQYF
TGCGCCAGCAGCTTGCCCCCCGCGGAGGTCTCCTACGAGCAGTACTTC
>TRBJ2-2|.|TRBV7-9|.
CASSLIEAGELFF
TGTGCCAGCAGCCTAATCGAGGCCGGGGAGCTGTTTTTT
>TRBJ2-1|.|TRBV2|.
CASSLSYNEQFF
TGTGCCAGCTCCCTTTCCTACAATGAGCAGTTCTTC
>TRBJ1-5|.|TRBV19|.
CASSPEGRQPQHF
TGTGCCAGTAGCCCCGAAGGGAGGCAGCCCCAGCATTTT
>TRBJ1-1|once|TRBV10-3|TRBD1
CAISPLPGQGNTEAFF
TGTGCCATCAGCCCCCTCCCGGGACAGGGGAACACTGAAGCTTTCTTT
>TRBJ2-4|.|TRBV2|TRBD2
CASRLAGAKNIQYF
TGTGCCAGCAGACTAGCGGGAGCCAAAAACATTCAGTACTTC
>TRBJ1-3|few|TRBV2|.
CASSERERAAGNTIYF
TGTGCCAGCAGTGAGAGGGAAAGGGCAGCTGGAAACACCATATATTTT
>TRBJ2-1|.|TRBV9|TRBD2
CASSETSGGVNEQFF
TGTGCCAGCAGCGAGACTAGCGGGGGGGTCAATGAGCAGTTCTTC
>TRBJ1-2|.|TRBV28|TRBD1
CASSLSVPGQGDGYTF
TGTGCCAGCAGTTTATCCGTACCGGGACAGGGGGATGGCTACACCTTC
>TRBJ1-6|.|TRBV30|.
CAWKWQGGGSPLHF
TGTGCCTGGAAATGGCAGGGTGGTGGTTCACCCCTCCACTTT
>TRBJ2-1|.|TRBV2|.
CASSRDFLDEQFF
TGTGCCAGCAGTAGGGACTTCCTGGATGAGCAGTTCTTC
>TRBJ2-1|.|TRBV2|.
CASSPDRGGSNEQFF
TGTGCCAGCAGTCCTGACCGCGGGGGCTCGAATGAGCAGTTCTTC
>TRBJ2-5|.|TRBV7-9|.
CASSLDRVGETQYF
TGTGCCAGCAGCTTAGACAGGGTTGGCGAGACCCAGTACTTC
>TRBJ2-1|.|TRBV28|TRBD1
CASRDSLSYNEQFF
TGTGCCAGCCGGGACAGCCTCTCCTACAATGAGCAGTTCTTC